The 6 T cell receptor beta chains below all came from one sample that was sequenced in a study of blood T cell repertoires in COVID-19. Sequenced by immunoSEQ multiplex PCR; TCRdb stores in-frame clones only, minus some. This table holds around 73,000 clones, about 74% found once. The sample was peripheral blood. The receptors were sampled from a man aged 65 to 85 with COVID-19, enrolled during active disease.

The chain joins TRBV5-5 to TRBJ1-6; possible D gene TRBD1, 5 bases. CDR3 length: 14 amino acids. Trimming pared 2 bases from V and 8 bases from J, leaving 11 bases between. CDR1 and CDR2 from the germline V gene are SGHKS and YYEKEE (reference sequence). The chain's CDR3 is CASSFPDRDSPLHF. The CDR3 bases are TGTGCCAGCAGCTTTCCCGACAGAGATTCACCCCTCCACTTT. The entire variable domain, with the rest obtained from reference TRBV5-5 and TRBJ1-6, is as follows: DAGVTQSPTHLIKTRGQQVTLRCSPISGHKSVSWYQQVLGQGPQFIFQYYEKEERGRGNFPDRFSARQFPNYSSELNVNALLLGDSALYLCASSFPDRDSPLHFGNGTRLTVT.

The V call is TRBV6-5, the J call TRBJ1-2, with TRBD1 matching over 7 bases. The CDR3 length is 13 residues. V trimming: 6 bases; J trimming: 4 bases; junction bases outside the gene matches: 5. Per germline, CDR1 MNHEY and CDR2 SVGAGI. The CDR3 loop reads CASSHDRVYGYTF. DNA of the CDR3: TGTGCCAGCAGCCACGACAGGGTCTATGGCTACACCTTC.

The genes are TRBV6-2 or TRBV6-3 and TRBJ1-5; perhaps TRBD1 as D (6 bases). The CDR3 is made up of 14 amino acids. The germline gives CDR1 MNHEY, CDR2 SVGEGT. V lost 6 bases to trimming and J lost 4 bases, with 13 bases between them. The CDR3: CASSHPTGNQPQHF. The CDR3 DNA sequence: TGTGCCAGCAGCCACCCGACAGGTAATCAGCCCCAGCATTTT.

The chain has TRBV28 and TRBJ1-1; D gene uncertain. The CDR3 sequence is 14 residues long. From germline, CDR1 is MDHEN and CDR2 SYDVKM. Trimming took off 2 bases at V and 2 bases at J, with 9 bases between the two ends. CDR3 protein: CASSLTGRNTEAFF. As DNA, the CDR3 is TGTGCCAGCAGTTTAACGGGGAGAAACACTGAAGCTTTCTTT.

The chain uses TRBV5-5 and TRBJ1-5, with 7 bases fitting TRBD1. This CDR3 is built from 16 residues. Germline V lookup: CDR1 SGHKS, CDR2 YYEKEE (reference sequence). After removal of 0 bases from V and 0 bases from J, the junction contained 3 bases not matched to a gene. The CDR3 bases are TGTGCCAGCAGCTTGGGGACAGGCTATAGCAATCAGCCCCAGCATTTT. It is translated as CASSLGTGYSNQPQHF.

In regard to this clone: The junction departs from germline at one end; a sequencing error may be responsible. Written as DNA, the CDR3 is TGTGCCAGTGGGTCGCGGCCACAGGTCTTC. Its translation: CASGSRPQVF. The V call is TRBV6-5, the J call TRBJ2-1; tentative D call: TRBD1 (5 bases). The CDR3 consists of 10 residues. CDR1 is MNHEY and CDR2 is SVGAGI in the germline V gene.